The 5 T cell receptor beta chains listed next were all sequenced from one sample in a study of beta chain features in type 1 diabetes (dated by TCRdb to the late 2010s). General conclusions and limits of the study: A moderate but significant shortening of TCRB CDR3 length was observed in type 1 diabetes patients in all four CD4+ subsets.

The library was generated by the immunoSEQ multiplex PCR assay. The High Capacity cDNA Reverse Transcription Kit was used to reverse transcribe all of the isolated RNA, meaning that expressed TCRB transcripts were what got sequenced. TCRdb mirrors the immuneACCESS table, restricted to in-frame sequences. Some clones are absent from its copies; in checked studies, under half trace to an unresolved V gene, and the reason for the others is unknown. This sample is represented by roughly 730,000 clones; roughly an eighth of them were singletons. The ten top clones hold less than 0.025% of the sample. These receptors have no known antigen. The sample was naive CD4+ T cells from blood. This sample's cell subset or site label indicates: true naive CD4+ T cells. The receptors were sampled from a man between 18 and 29 years old with type 1 diabetes.

As to this clone: This same CDR3 is encoded by further DNA sequences in the sample. The V gene is TRBV29-1, the J gene TRBJ2-5, with TRBD1 identical over 7 bases. This CDR3 has 12 amino acids. The J segment lost 4 bases and the V segment lost 1 base, leaving 0 bases of the junction unmatched. Germline CDR1 SQVTM, CDR2 ANQGSEA. Here the CDR3 reads CSVEGQGETQYF. CDR3 bases: TGCAGCGTTGAAGGACAGGGAGAGACCCAGTACTTC.

The chain recombines TRBV30 with TRBJ1-5, with 9 bases matching TRBD1. The germline V gene encodes CDR1 GTSNPN and CDR2 SVGIG (reference sequence). The CDR3 spans 17 residues. Germline trimming cut 2 bases from V and 3 bases from J; bases unmatched to any gene: 11. The DNA for the CDR3 is TGTGCCTGGAGTTTCCGGACAGGGGCCGGCAACAATCAGCCCCAGCATTTT. It yields the protein CAWSFRTGAGNNQPQHF. The full variable domain, with the rest looked up from reference TRBV30 and TRBJ1-5, is SQTIHQWPATLVQPVGSPLSLECTVEGTSNPNLYWYRQAAGRGLQLLFYSVGIGQISSEVPQNLSASRPQDRQFILSSKKLLLSDSGFYLCAWSFRTGAGNNQPQHFGDGTRLSIL.

The V call is TRBV2, the J call TRBJ1-5; 7 bases align to TRBD1. CDR3 length equals 13 residues. V trimming: 9 bases; J trimming: 6 bases; junction bases outside the gene matches: 8. From germline, CDR1 is SNHLY and CDR2 FYNNEI. Written as DNA, the CDR3 is TGTGCCAGTAGACAGGGTGTTGTTCAGCCCCAGCATTTT. Its protein product is CASRQGVVQPQHF. Drawing the rest from reference TRBV2 and TRBJ1-5, the complete variable domain is EPEVTQTPSHQVTQMGQEVILRCVPISNHLYFYWYRQILGQKVEFLVSFYNNEISEKSEIFDDQFSVERPDGSNFTLKIRSTKLEDSAMYFCASRQGVVQPQHFGDGTRLSIL.

The V call is TRBV7-9, the J call TRBJ1-4; D gene ambiguous. Trimming took off 6 bases at V and 5 bases at J, with 10 bases between the two ends. The CDR3 runs 13 residues. Germline assignment: CDR1 SEHNR and CDR2 FQNEAQ (reference sequence). The CDR3 DNA follows: TGTGCCAGCAGGGGATTGCGGAATGAAAAACTGTTTTTT. Its protein is CASRGLRNEKLFF.

This clone turned up a few times. V gene TRBV7-2 combines with J gene TRBJ1-5; D is perhaps TRBD1 (6 bases). Trimming shortened V by 2 bases and J by 5 bases, and 16 bases separated the two germline ends. Per the germline V gene, CDR1 is SGHTA and CDR2 is FQGNSA. CDR3 length: 16 amino acids. CDR3 nucleotides: TGTGCCAGCAGCTTAACCTGGGGGCAGGGGTATCAGCCCCAGCATTTT. The encoded protein is CASSLTWGQGYQPQHF.